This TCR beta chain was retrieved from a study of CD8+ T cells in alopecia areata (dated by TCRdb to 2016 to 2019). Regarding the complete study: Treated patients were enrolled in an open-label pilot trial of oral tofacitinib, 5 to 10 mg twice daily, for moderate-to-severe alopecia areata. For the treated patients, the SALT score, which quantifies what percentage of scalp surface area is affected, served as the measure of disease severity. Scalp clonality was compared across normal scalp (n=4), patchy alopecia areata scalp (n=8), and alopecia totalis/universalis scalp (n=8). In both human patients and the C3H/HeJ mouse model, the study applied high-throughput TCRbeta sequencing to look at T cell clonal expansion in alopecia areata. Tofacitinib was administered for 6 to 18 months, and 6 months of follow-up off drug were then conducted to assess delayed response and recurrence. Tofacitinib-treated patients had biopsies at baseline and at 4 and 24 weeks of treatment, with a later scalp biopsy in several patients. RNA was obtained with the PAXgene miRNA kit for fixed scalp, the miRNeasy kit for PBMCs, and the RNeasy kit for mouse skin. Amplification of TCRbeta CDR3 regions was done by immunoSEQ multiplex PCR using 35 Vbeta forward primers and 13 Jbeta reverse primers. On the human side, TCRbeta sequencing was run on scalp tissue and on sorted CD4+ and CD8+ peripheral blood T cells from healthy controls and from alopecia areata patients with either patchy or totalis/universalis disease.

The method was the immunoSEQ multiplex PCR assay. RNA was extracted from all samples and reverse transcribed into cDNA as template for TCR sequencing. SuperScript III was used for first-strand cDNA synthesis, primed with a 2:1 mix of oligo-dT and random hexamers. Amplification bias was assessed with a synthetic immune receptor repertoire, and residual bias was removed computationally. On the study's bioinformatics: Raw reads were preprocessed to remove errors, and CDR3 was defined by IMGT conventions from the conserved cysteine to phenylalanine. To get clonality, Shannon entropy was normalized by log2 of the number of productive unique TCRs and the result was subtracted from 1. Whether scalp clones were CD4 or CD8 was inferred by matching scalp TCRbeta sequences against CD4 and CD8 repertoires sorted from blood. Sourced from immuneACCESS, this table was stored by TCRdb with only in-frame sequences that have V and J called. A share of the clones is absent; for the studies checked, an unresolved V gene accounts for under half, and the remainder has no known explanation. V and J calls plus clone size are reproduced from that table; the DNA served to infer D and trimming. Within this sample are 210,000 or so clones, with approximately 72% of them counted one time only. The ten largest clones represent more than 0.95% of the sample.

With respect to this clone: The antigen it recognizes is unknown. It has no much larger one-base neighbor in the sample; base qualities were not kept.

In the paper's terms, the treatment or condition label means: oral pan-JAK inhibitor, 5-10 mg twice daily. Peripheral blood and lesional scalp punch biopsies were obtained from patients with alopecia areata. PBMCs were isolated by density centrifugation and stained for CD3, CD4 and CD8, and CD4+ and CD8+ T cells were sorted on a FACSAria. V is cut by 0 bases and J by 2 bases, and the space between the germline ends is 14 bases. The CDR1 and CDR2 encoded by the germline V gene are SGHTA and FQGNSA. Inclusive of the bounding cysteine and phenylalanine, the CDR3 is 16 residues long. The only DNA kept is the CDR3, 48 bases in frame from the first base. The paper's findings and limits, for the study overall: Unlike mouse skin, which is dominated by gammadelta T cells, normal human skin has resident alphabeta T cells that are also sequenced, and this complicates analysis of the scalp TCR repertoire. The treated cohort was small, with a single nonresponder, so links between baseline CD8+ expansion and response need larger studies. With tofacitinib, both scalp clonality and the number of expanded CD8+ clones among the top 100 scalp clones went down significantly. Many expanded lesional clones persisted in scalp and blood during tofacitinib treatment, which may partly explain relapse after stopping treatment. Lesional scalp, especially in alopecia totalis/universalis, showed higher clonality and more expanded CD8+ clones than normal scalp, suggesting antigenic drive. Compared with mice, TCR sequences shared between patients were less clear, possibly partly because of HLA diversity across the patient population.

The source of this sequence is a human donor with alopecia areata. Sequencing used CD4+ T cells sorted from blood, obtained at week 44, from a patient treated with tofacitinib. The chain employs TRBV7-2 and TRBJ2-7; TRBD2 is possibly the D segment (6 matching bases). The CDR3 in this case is CASSLAGDSPTYEQYF. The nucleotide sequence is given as TGTGCCAGCAGCTTAGCGGGGGACTCCCCAACCTACGAGCAGTACTTC.